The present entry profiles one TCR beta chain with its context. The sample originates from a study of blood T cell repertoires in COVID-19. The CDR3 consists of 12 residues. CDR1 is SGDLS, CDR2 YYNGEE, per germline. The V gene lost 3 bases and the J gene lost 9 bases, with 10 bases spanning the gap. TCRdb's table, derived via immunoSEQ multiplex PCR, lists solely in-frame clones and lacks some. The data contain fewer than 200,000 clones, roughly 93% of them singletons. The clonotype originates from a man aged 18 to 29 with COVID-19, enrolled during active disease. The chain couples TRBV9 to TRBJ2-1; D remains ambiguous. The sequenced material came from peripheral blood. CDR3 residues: CASSAGLGEQFF. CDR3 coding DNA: TGTGCCAGCAGCGCCGGGTTGGGTGAGCAGTTCTTC.